The 26 T cell receptor beta chains below were found in one sample sequenced in a study of blood T cell repertoires in COVID-19. TCRdb's table, derived via immunoSEQ multiplex PCR, lists solely in-frame clones and lacks some. The sample has around 120,000 clones, 80% to 90% seen once. The sequenced sample was peripheral blood. The origin of the receptors is a woman in her 70s with acute or convalescent COVID-19.

Only one count was recorded for this clone. The gene calls are TRBV15 and TRBJ2-7, with TRBD1 matching over 9 bases. CDR1 is LNHNV, CDR2 YYDKDF, per germline (reference sequence). V was clipped by 4 bases and J by 6 bases; unmatched bases: 13. The CDR3 runs 16 residues. The CDR3: CATSTKGDRDFCEQYF. Here the CDR3 DNA reads TGTGCCACCAGCACTAAGGGGGACAGGGACTTTTGCGAGCAGTACTTC. Full variable domain (missing parts from reference TRBV15 and TRBJ2-7): DAMVIQNPRYQVTQFGKPVTLSCSQTLNHNVMYWYQQKSSQAPKLLFHYYDKDFNNEADTPDNFQSRRPNTSFCFLDIRSPGLGDTAMYLCATSTKGDRDFCEQYFGPGTRLTVT.

This clone was seen once. V is TRBV4-1 and J is TRBJ1-1, with TRBD1 identical over 8 bases. The V gene's germline CDR1 is MGHRA and CDR2 YSYEKL. J was trimmed by 6 bases and V by 0 bases; bases with no gene match: 6. The CDR3 consists of 15 residues. The CDR3 protein is CASSQDTGQAPEAFF. In nucleotides, the CDR3 is TGCGCCAGCAGCCAAGATACGGGACAGGCACCTGAAGCTTTCTTT.

The chain combines TRBV2 with TRBJ1-5; 8 nucleotides agree with TRBD1. V dropped 7 bases and J dropped 2; count of bases not matched to a gene: 7. CDR3 length: 15 amino acids. Germline CDR1 is SNHLY and CDR2 is FYNNEI. Here the CDR3 reads CASKQGEWGNQPQHF. CDR3 bases: TGTGCCAGCAAACAGGGGGAGTGGGGCAATCAGCCCCAGCATTTT. The full variable domain, completed using reference TRBV2 and TRBJ1-5, is EPEVTQTPSHQVTQMGQEVILRCVPISNHLYFYWYRQILGQKVEFLVSFYNNEISEKSEIFDDQFSVERPDGSNFTLKIRSTKLEDSAMYFCASKQGEWGNQPQHFGDGTRLSIL.

The chain couples TRBV12-3 or TRBV12-4 to TRBJ1-2; weak D call: TRBD1 (5 bases). The V end was cut by 3 bases, the J end by 2 bases, with 7 bases between. This CDR3 is 13 amino acids long. The CDR3 region has the DNA TGTGCCAGCAGTTTTTCAGGGAACTATGGCTACACCTTC. Translated: CASSFSGNYGYTF.

V gene TRBV28 combines with J gene TRBJ1-1, with a weak D call TRBD1 (5 bases). This CDR3 region has 12 residues. The germline CDR1 and CDR2 sequences are MDHEN and SYDVKM. Trimming stripped 5 bases from V and 6 bases from J, with 10 bases between. In nucleotides, the CDR3 is TGTGCCAGCAGTCAGGGTAACCCTGAAGCTTTCTTT. Its translation is CASSQGNPEAFF.

The chain carries TRBV7-9 and TRBJ2-7, with TRBD1 identical over 8 bases. Germline values: CDR1 SEHNR, CDR2 FQNEAQ (reference sequence). The CDR3 sequence is 14 residues long. V shed 3 bases, J shed 4 bases, and the junction held 5 bases outside the gene matches. CDR3 bases: TGTGCCAGCAGCTTCCGCGGACAGGGATACGAGCAGTACTTC. It yields the protein CASSFRGQGYEQYF. Looking up the rest from reference TRBV7-9 and TRBJ2-7 gives the full variable domain: DTGVSQNPRHKITKRGQNVTFRCDPISEHNRLYWYRQTLGQGPEFLTYFQNEAQLEKSRLLSDRFSAERPKGSFSTLEIQRTEQGDSAMYLCASSFRGQGYEQYFGPGTRLTVT.

This clone has only one observation. This chain connects TRBV7-8 to TRBJ2-1, with D tentatively TRBD2 (6 bases). The CDR3 loop spans 17 amino acids. From germline, CDR1 is SGHVS and CDR2 FQNEAQ. V was shortened by 2 bases and J by 1 base, with 15 bases between the two germline ends. The CDR3 DNA reads TGTGCCAGCAGCTTAAACGGCGGGGCAACATCCTACAATGAGCAGTTCTTC. Translation gives CASSLNGGATSYNEQFF.

This rearrangement joins TRBV10-3 to TRBJ1-4; 7 bases are a match to TRBD1. Trimming cost V 6 bases and J 5 bases; bases outside gene matches: 6. Germline V gene data show CDR1 as ENHRY and CDR2 as SYGVKD. The CDR3 is 14 amino acids. The CDR3 sequence: CAISSGTVNEKLFF. The CDR3 DNA sequence: TGTGCCATCAGCTCCGGGACAGTGAATGAAAAACTGTTTTTT.

The gene calls are TRBV4-1 and TRBJ1-2; no clear D. The CDR3 is made up of 17 amino acids. The germline CDR1 and CDR2 sequences are MGHRA and YSYEKL. Between the trimmed V and J ends, which lost 3 bases and 6 bases, there was a span of 23 bases. CDR3 region: CASSQSGSNSAADGYTF. The CDR3 coding sequence is TGCGCCAGCAGCCAGAGCGGGAGCAACAGTGCCGCGGATGGCTACACCTTC.

CDR3 sequence (DNA): TGTGCCAGCAGTTTTCCCCCCGGGGAGGGGACAGGGCCCTCTGGGGCCAACGTCCTGACTTTC. Its protein product is CASSFPPGEGTGPSGANVLTF. This chain joins TRBV28 and TRBJ2-6; the match to TRBD1 covers 9 bases. CDR3 length equals 21 residues. Germline V gene data show CDR1 as MDHEN and CDR2 as SYDVKM. V lost 3 bases to trimming and J lost 0 bases; unmatched junction nucleotides: 15.

The chain recombines TRBV11-2 with TRBJ1-2; 11 positions agree with TRBD1. The CDR3 is 13 residues long. Germline CDR1 reads SGHAT; CDR2 reads FQNNGV. J gave up 8 bases and V 6 bases, and 5 bases lay outside the gene matches. The CDR3 spells CASRRTGGRGYTF. CDR3 DNA: TGTGCCAGCAGGCGGACAGGGGGCCGGGGCTACACCTTC.

The J gene is TRBJ1-2, the V gene TRBV5-1, with unresolved D. V lost 3 bases to trimming and J lost 3 bases, with 12 bases between them. Germline assignment: CDR1 SGHRS and CDR2 YFSETQ. CDR3 length: 14 residues. DNA for the CDR3: TGCGCCAGCAGCTCGCAACCCACGGACTATGGCTACACCTTC. Translating gives CASSSQPTDYGYTF.

The chain joins TRBV6-6 to TRBJ1-4; D gene ambiguous. The CDR3 contains 14 residues. Trimming shortened V by 2 bases and J by 2 bases, and 6 bases separated the two germline ends. CDR1 and CDR2 (germline): MNHNY, SVGAGI (reference sequence). For the CDR3, the DNA is TGTGCCAGCAGTTACGGGGAGACTAATGAAAAACTGTTTTTT. Its protein product is CASSYGETNEKLFF.

The genes are TRBV3-1 (or the pseudogene TRBV3-2) and TRBJ1-3; 8 bases align to TRBD1. Per germline, CDR1 LGHDT and CDR2 YNNKEL (reference sequence). The CDR3 is 15 amino acids. Trimming at V came to 3 bases and at J to 3 bases, leaving 4 bases not matched to a gene. The CDR3 protein is CASSHWDRRGNTIYF. The DNA for the CDR3 is TGTGCCAGCAGCCACTGGGACAGGCGTGGAAACACCATATATTTT.

This rearrangement joins TRBV19 to TRBJ2-7; TRBD1 might be the D (5 bases). The V gene's germline CDR1 is LNHDA and CDR2 SQIVND (reference sequence). The CDR3 loop spans 13 amino acids. Trimming shortened V by 9 bases and J by 0 bases, and 12 bases separated the two germline ends. The CDR3 DNA follows: TGTGCCAGCGAAAGCAGGGTCTCCTACGAGCAGTACTTC. It encodes CASESRVSYEQYF.

The chain carries TRBV2 and TRBJ1-1; D remains ambiguous. V lost 6 bases, J lost 2 bases, and 10 bases lay in between. Looked up from germline, CDR1 is SNHLY and CDR2 is FYNNEI. This CDR3 has 13 amino acids. The CDR3 nucleotides read TGTGCCAGCAGAGCTGACATAAACACTGAAGCTTTCTTT. Residues: CASRADINTEAFF.

The V call is TRBV9, the J call TRBJ2-1; tentatively, D is TRBD1 (5 bases). The V gene lost 0 bases and the J gene lost 9 bases, with 7 bases spanning the gap. The CDR3 consists of 12 residues. The germline gives CDR1 SGDLS, CDR2 YYNGEE. The DNA of the CDR3 is TGTGCCAGCAGCGTAGAAGGGGTTGAGCAGTTCTTC. Its protein product is CASSVEGVEQFF.

This chain connects TRBV30 to TRBJ2-3, with 8 positions matching TRBD2. The ends lost 3 bases at V and 2 bases at J; junction bases unmatched: 13. The germline CDR1 and CDR2 sequences are GTSNPN and SVGIG (reference sequence). CDR3 length: 17 amino acids. CDR3 bases: TGTGCCTGGAGGCGGGCGGGGGGCTTAAATCTCACAGATACGCAGTATTTT. Translation gives CAWRRAGGLNLTDTQYF.

The V call is TRBV15, the J call TRBJ2-3; D may be TRBD2 (5 bases). Deletions cut 1 base from V and 0 bases from J, with 11 bases between. The CDR3 runs to 16 residues. Germline V lookup: CDR1 LNHNV, CDR2 YYDKDF (reference sequence). CDR3 coding DNA: TGTGCCACCAGCAGAGGGAGCGGAACTAGCACAGATACGCAGTATTTT. Protein sequence: CATSRGSGTSTDTQYF.

This chain uses TRBV2 with TRBJ1-1; tentative D call: TRBD1 (6 bases). Per the germline V gene, CDR1 is SNHLY and CDR2 is FYNNEI. Deletions cut 2 bases from V and 6 bases from J, with 13 bases between. The CDR3 runs 14 residues. CDR3 residues: CASSEYTGLAEAFF. CDR3 bases: TGTGCCAGCAGTGAATACACAGGGTTAGCTGAAGCTTTCTTT.

J is TRBJ1-2 and V is TRBV28; a possible D gene is TRBD1 (6 bases). The germline V gene encodes CDR1 MDHEN and CDR2 SYDVKM. Between the trimmed V and J ends, which lost 6 bases and 5 bases, there was a span of 13 bases. This CDR3 is 13 amino acids long. For the CDR3, the DNA is TGTGCCAGCAGGTTACAGGGTGTTTATGGCTACACCTTC. Encoded protein: CASRLQGVYGYTF.

V is TRBV3-1 (or the pseudogene TRBV3-2) and J is TRBJ1-1, with D hard to call. The CDR3 covers 14 residues. V lost 1 base to trimming and J lost 4 bases, with 10 bases between them. The germline V gene encodes CDR1 LGHDT and CDR2 YNNKEL (reference sequence). The CDR3 DNA reads as TGTGCCAGCAGCCAAGGCAGGTTTGGCACTGAAGCTTTCTTT. Its translation: CASSQGRFGTEAFF.

The chain has TRBV3-1 (or the pseudogene TRBV3-2) and TRBJ2-7, with 9 nucleotides matching TRBD2. CDR3 length: 12 amino acids. The junction had 3 bases not matched to a gene; V was cut back by 2 bases and J by 10 bases. CDR1 and CDR2 (germline): LGHDT, YNNKEL (reference sequence). DNA of the CDR3: TGTGCCAGCAGCCAATCTAGCGGGGCCCAGTACTTC. Amino acid sequence: CASSQSSGAQYF.

The chain recombines TRBV28 with TRBJ1-1; TRBD1 agrees at 9 bases. V lost 4 bases and J lost 6; bases outside the gene matches: 9. Germline V lookup: CDR1 MDHEN, CDR2 SYDVKM. There are 15 residues in the CDR3. CDR3 amino acids: CASSSAGQGIAEAFF. The CDR3 coding sequence is TGTGCCAGCAGTTCCGCCGGACAGGGGATCGCTGAAGCTTTCTTT.

The chain recombines TRBV7-8 with TRBJ2-3; no clear D gene. The germline gives CDR1 SGHVS, CDR2 FQNEAQ. The ends were cut back, 1 base at V and 4 bases at J, with 6 bases in the middle. CDR3 size: 13 residues. The CDR3 DNA follows: TGTGCCAGCAGCTTAGTAACACCAGATACGCAGTATTTT. Translated: CASSLVTPDTQYF.

The chain combines TRBV9 with TRBJ1-2; TRBD1 matches 8 bases. CDR3 length: 15 amino acids. V lost 3 bases, J lost 4 bases, and 8 bases stayed unmatched. The germline gives CDR1 SGDLS, CDR2 YYNGEE. CDR3 region: CASSGTTGGFYGYTF. CDR3 bases: TGTGCCAGCAGCGGGACTACAGGGGGGTTCTATGGCTACACCTTC. Filled out from reference TRBV9 and TRBJ1-2, the complete variable domain reads DSGVTQTPKHLITATGQRVTLRCSPRSGDLSVYWYQQSLDQGLQFLIQYYNGEERAKGNILERFSAQQFPDLHSELNLSSLELGDSALYFCASSGTTGGFYGYTFGSGTRLTVV.